This is a list of T cell receptor beta chains from one sample in a study of cytomegalovirus exposure and HLA in healthy donors. Libraries were prepared by immunoSEQ multiplex PCR; TCRdb keeps only in-frame clonotypes and omits some of them. Found here are about 130,000 clones, approximately 81% of them singletons; the top ten hold 5.5% to 8%. The material sequenced was PBMCs. The source of these receptors is a male donor in good health and CMV-seronegative. Both conserved end residues are part of each CDR3. A D gene is named only where the DNA matches it firmly. Only part of the rows carry a size: once, few, many, or a class if the clone is expanded.

TRBD2,TRBV27,TRBJ2-3,NA,CASSLGLADSTDTQYF,TGTGCCAGCAGTTTAGGACTAGCGGACAGCACAGATACGCAGTATTTT
NA,TRBV27,TRBJ2-7,once,CASSPHRETYEQYF,TGTGCCAGCAGTCCGCACAGGGAAACCTACGAGCAGTACTTC
TRBD2,TRBV7-8,TRBJ2-1,NA,CASSAGGPRYNEQFF,TGTGCCAGCAGCGCGGGAGGGCCTCGATACAATGAGCAGTTCTTC
NA,TRBV7-8,TRBJ2-7,NA,CASSLEGDEQYF,TGTGCCAGCAGCTTAGAGGGGGACGAGCAGTACTTC
NA,TRBV14,TRBJ1-3,NA,CASSFRATSGNTIYF,TGTGCCAGCAGTTTCAGGGCTACCTCTGGAAACACCATATATTTT
NA,TRBV6-1,TRBJ1-2,NA,CASSEGPTGYGYTF,TGTGCCAGCAGTGAAGGCCCTACGGGGTATGGCTACACCTTC
TRBD1,TRBV5-6,TRBJ2-7,few,CASRNDRVNEQYF,TGTGCCAGCAGGAACGACAGGGTGAACGAGCAGTACTTC
TRBD1,TRBV6-5,TRBJ1-6,NA,CASSTGTDNSPLHF,TGTGCCAGCAGTACCGGGACAGATAATTCACCCCTCCACTTT
NA,TRBV5-5,TRBJ2-3,NA,CASSLVPGKTDTQYF,TGTGCCAGCAGCTTAGTTCCAGGGAAGACAGATACGCAGTATTTT
TRBD1,TRBV5-1,TRBJ1-6,few,CASRHRSDRGDSPLHF,TGCGCCAGCAGACACCGATCGGACAGGGGGGACTCACCCCTCCACTTT
TRBD2,TRBV30,TRBJ2-2,NA,CACHRLAGGTGELFF,TGTGCCTGCCATCGCCTAGCGGGGGGCACCGGGGAGCTGTTTTTT
TRBD2,TRBV29-1,TRBJ2-1,NA,CSADPGGANEQFF,TGCAGCGCGGATCCGGGAGGGGCTAATGAGCAGTTCTTC
NA,TRBV7-2,TRBJ1-2,NA,CASSFPGKGYTF,TGTGCCAGCAGCTTTCCAGGGAAAGGCTACACCTTC
NA,TRBV7-9,TRBJ2-5,NA,CASSSPGGDQETQYF,TGTGCCAGCAGCTCGCCTGGAGGCGACCAAGAGACCCAGTACTTC
NA,TRBV6-5,TRBJ2-7,NA,CASSFQTAPGSYEQYF,TGTGCCAGCAGTTTCCAGACTGCCCCGGGCTCCTACGAGCAGTACTTC
TRBD1,TRBV28,TRBJ1-5,NA,CASRDRGRPQHF,TGTGCCAGCAGAGACAGGGGGCGGCCCCAGCATTTT
TRBD1,TRBV28,TRBJ2-1,NA,CASNSGQGRSNEQFF,TGTGCCAGCAATTCTGGACAGGGAAGGAGCAATGAGCAGTTCTTC
NA,TRBV18,TRBJ2-7,NA,CASSAQGGYEQYF,TGTGCCAGCTCAGCACAGGGGGGGTACGAGCAGTACTTC
NA,TRBV18,TRBJ1-2,NA,CASSPGQGVWGYTF,TGTGCCAGCTCCCCCGGGCAGGGCGTCTGGGGCTACACCTTC
TRBD2,TRBV7-3,TRBJ2-5,NA,CASSPRGGERETQYF,TGTGCCAGCAGCCCCCGCGGGGGAGAACGAGAGACCCAGTACTTC
NA,TRBV19,TRBJ1-4,NA,CASSAAMDEKLFF,TGTGCCAGTAGTGCTGCGATGGATGAAAAACTGTTTTTT
NA,TRBV5-6,TRBJ2-3,NA,CASSSPSESTDTQYF,TGTGCCAGCAGCTCTCCTAGCGAAAGCACAGATACGCAGTATTTT
TRBD1,TRBV19,TRBJ2-2,NA,CASSDRGNTGELFF,TGTGCCAGTAGTGACAGGGGTAACACCGGGGAGCTGTTTTTT
TRBD1,TRBV28,TRBJ1-2,NA,CASSLRQGVYTF,TGTGCCAGCAGTCTCCGACAGGGCGTCTACACCTTC
NA,TRBV9,TRBJ1-5,NA,CASSPGGGNQPQHF,TGTGCCAGCAGCCCAGGAGGGGGCAATCAGCCCCAGCATTTT
NA,TRBV6-6,TRBJ1-6,NA,CASSVAVYNSPLHF,TGTGCCAGCAGCGTCGCGGTCTACAACTCACCCCTCCACTTT
NA,TRBV7-2,TRBJ1-2,NA,CASSFWGSNYGYTF,TGTGCCAGCAGCTTTTGGGGCAGTAACTATGGCTACACCTTC
NA,TRBV27,TRBJ2-1,NA,CASRRANYNEQFF,TGTGCCAGCAGGCGGGCGAACTACAATGAGCAGTTCTTC
NA,TRBV6-5,TRBJ2-7,NA,CASSSRQEITYEQYF,TGTGCCAGCAGCTCCCGACAGGAGATCACCTACGAGCAGTACTTC
NA,TRBV6-5,TRBJ2-3,NA,CASSYSVGVGDTQYF,TGTGCCAGCAGTTACTCGGTGGGAGTTGGAGATACGCAGTATTTT
TRBD1,TRBV27,TRBJ2-3,NA,CASRKGQLSTDTQYF,TGTGCCAGCAGGAAGGGACAGCTAAGCACAGATACGCAGTATTTT
TRBD1,TRBV5-4,TRBJ1-4,NA,CASSGQGVQEKLFF,TGTGCCAGCAGTGGACAGGGGGTCCAGGAAAAACTGTTTTTT
TRBD2,TRBV28,TRBJ2-7,NA,CASRATSGGDYEQYF,TGTGCCAGCAGAGCTACTAGCGGGGGGGACTACGAGCAGTACTTC
TRBD2,TRBV30,TRBJ2-3,NA,CAWSARGGAADTQYF,TGTGCCTGGAGTGCACGCGGGGGGGCGGCAGATACGCAGTATTTT
TRBD1,TRBV19,TRBJ1-5,once,CASSIDRGDNQPQHF,TGTGCCAGTAGTATAGACAGGGGGGACAATCAGCCCCAGCATTTT
NA,TRBV7-9,TRBJ1-2,once,CASSLRGGRGYTF,TGTGCCAGCAGCTTAAGGGGGGGACGGGGCTACACCTTC
NA,TRBV28,TRBJ2-5,NA,CASSFQNNPKTQYF,TGTGCCAGCAGTTTTCAGAATAACCCCAAGACCCAGTACTTC
TRBD2,TRBV5-8,TRBJ2-5,NA,CASSPTRSRTRGETQYF,TGTGCCAGCAGCCCTACCCGGTCCCGGACTAGGGGCGAGACCCAGTACTTC
TRBD1,TRBV5-1,TRBJ1-2,NA,CASSIRQGRHGYTF,TGCGCCAGCAGCATCAGACAGGGGCGGCATGGCTACACCTTC
NA,TRBV7-6,TRBJ1-2,NA,CASRAYSGGYTF,TGTGCCAGCCGCGCCTACTCCGGGGGCTACACCTTC